A single sample is the source of the 27 T cell receptor beta chains below, sequenced in a study of T cells in Graves' hyperthyroidism and ophthalmopathy. Regions amplified from RNA transcripts were the TCR beta CDR3 regions. HTBI primers were used for first-round RT-PCR of the TCR CDR3. TCRdb reanalysed the multiplex PCR reads using MiXCR and keeps one entry per CDR3 protein. The sample carries some 500,000 distinct CDR3 sequences, under 15% recorded once. Sequences were obtained from blood. The receptors here all came from a young woman with Graves' hyperthyroidism.

The chain links TRBV15 to TRBJ1-6; a possible D gene is TRBD1 (6 bases). Looked up from germline, CDR1 is LNHNV and CDR2 is YYDKDF (reference sequence). Trimming took off 3 bases at V and 3 bases at J, with 24 bases between the two ends. This CDR3 comprises 20 residues. The CDR3 DNA follows: TGTGCCACCAGCAGTGGAGCTCGAGTCGGCTCGGGACACTATAATTCACCCCTCCACTTT. This sequence encodes CATSSGARVGSGHYNSPLHF.

The chain employs TRBV4-1 and TRBJ1-2; a possible D gene is TRBD1 (5 bases). V lost 1 base and J 6 bases, leaving 18 bases between the germline ends. The CDR3 contains 16 residues. CDR1 MGHRA and CDR2 YSYEKL come from the germline V gene. CDR3 loop: CASSQVTLGREDGYTF. The CDR3 nucleotides are TGCGCCAGCAGCCAAGTTACCTTGGGCAGGGAAGATGGCTACACCTTC.

This clonotype was detected many times. The rearrangement joins TRBV9 to TRBJ1-2; D perhaps matches TRBD1 (5 bases). The V and J ends lost 3 bases and 3 bases respectively, with 12 bases between them. Germline CDR1 reads SGDLS; CDR2 reads YYNGEE. The length of the CDR3 is 14 residues. DNA of the CDR3: TGTGCCAGCAGCGCGCGGGGGAGGGACTATGGCTACACCTTC. It encodes CASSARGRDYGYTF.

This clonotype was detected many times. In DNA form, the CDR3 reads TGTGCCAGCAGCTACGCATCCCCAAGTCCCAGCACAGATACGCAGTATTTT. Translating it yields CASSYASPSPSTDTQYF. The rearrangement links TRBV11-3 to TRBJ2-3; D gene uncertain. The V and J ends lost 4 bases and 0 bases respectively, with 17 bases between them. The germline CDR1 and CDR2 sequences are SGHNT and YENEEA. The CDR3 loop spans 17 amino acids.

This clonotype has a handful of counts. The chain employs TRBV18 and TRBJ1-5; TRBD1 is a possible D gene (6 bases). Per the germline V gene, CDR1 is KGHSH and CDR2 is LQKENI. The CDR3 runs 17 residues. Trimming pared 6 bases from V and 4 bases from J, leaving 22 bases between. CDR3 residues: CASSHSRQLGANQPQHF. In DNA, the CDR3 is TGTGCCAGCTCGCACTCTCGACAGCTGGGGGCAAATCAGCCCCAGCATTTT.

The sample holds a few counts of this clonotype. CDR3 amino acids: CASSYRSGRLAKNIQYF. For the CDR3, the DNA is TGTGCCAGCAGCTACCGTAGCGGGAGGTTAGCCAAAAACATTCAGTACTTC. The V gene is TRBV7-2, the J gene TRBJ2-4, with 10 nucleotides matching TRBD2. V lost 4 bases, J lost 0 bases, and 6 bases stayed unmatched. Germline CDR1 SGHTA, CDR2 FQGNSA. The CDR3 has 17 amino acids.

This clonotype was counted at least ten times. The gene calls are TRBV7-2 and TRBJ2-2; 8 positions agree with TRBD2. The CDR3 is 16 residues long. The germline V gene encodes CDR1 SGHTA and CDR2 FQGNSA. The J segment lost 6 bases and the V segment lost 2 bases, leaving 8 bases of the junction unmatched. DNA for the CDR3: TGTGCCAGCAGCTTAATTAGGGCTAGCGGGCCCGGGGAGCTGTTTTTT. Translation gives CASSLIRASGPGELFF.

The rearrangement links TRBV18 to TRBJ1-4; D unresolved. Germline values: CDR1 KGHSH, CDR2 LQKENI. V was clipped by 3 bases and J by 6 bases, with 14 bases between them. The CDR3 runs to 15 residues. The chain's CDR3 is CASSPELGFDEKLFF. Written as DNA, the CDR3 is TGTGCCAGCTCACCGGAATTGGGATTTGATGAAAAACTGTTTTTT.

This clonotype was recorded many times. This sequence joins TRBV5-1 and TRBJ2-1; 12 bases align to TRBD2. Trimming cost V 0 bases and J 6 bases; bases outside gene matches: 4. The CDR3 is 16 amino acids. The V gene's germline CDR1 is SGHRS and CDR2 YFSETQ. The CDR3: CASSLVWTSGINEQFF. The DNA of the CDR3 is TGCGCCAGCAGCTTGGTTTGGACTAGCGGGATCAATGAGCAGTTCTTC.

In this sample, this clonotype turned up a few times. The V call is TRBV6-2 or TRBV6-3, the J call TRBJ1-3, with D possibly matching TRBD1 (5 bases). Germline assignment: CDR1 MNHEY and CDR2 SVGEGT. The CDR3 covers 16 residues. V lost 8 bases to trimming and J lost 3 bases, with 20 bases between them. The CDR3 DNA is TGTGCCAGCCAACGGGGGGAAGGATTGGGTGGAAACACCATATATTTT. Protein product: CASQRGEGLGGNTIYF.

The V and J genes are TRBV6-1 and TRBJ1-2; perhaps TRBD1 as D (5 bases). The CDR3 spans 14 residues. Germline values: CDR1 MNHNS, CDR2 SASEGT. The V end lost 7 bases, the J end lost 3 bases, and 15 bases lay between the germline ends. The CDR3 loop is CASTAFGRDYGYTF. The CDR3 DNA reads TGTGCCAGCACCGCCTTCGGCAGGGACTATGGCTACACCTTC.

There are many counts of this clonotype. This chain connects TRBV6-1 to TRBJ2-7; no firm D call. This CDR3 is built from 14 residues. Trimming pared 5 bases from V and 0 bases from J, leaving 11 bases between. Germline CDR1 and CDR2: MNHNS and SASEGT. The CDR3 protein is CASSSPGTSYEQYV. The CDR3 coding sequence is TGTGCCAGCAGTTCACCAGGTACCTCCTACGAGCAGTACGTC.

This clonotype was recorded at least ten times. The rearrangement links TRBV30 to TRBJ1-1; D remains ambiguous. In germline, CDR1 is GTSNPN, CDR2 SVGIG (reference sequence). Trimming removed 8 bases at V and 8 bases at J, with 15 bases between. This CDR3 contains 11 residues. The CDR3 DNA follows: TGTGCCCTCCGCCGGCGGAACGAAGCTTTCTTT. Its protein product is CALRRRNEAFF.

This clonotype was picked up many times. The J gene is TRBJ1-1, the V gene TRBV13; no clear D gene. The V gene's germline CDR1 is PRHDT and CDR2 FYEKMQ (reference sequence). The CDR3 covers 11 residues. Trimming pared 3 bases from V and 7 bases from J, leaving 6 bases between. CDR3: CASSFRGEAFF. The DNA for the CDR3 is TGTGCCAGCAGCTTCCGCGGTGAAGCTTTCTTT.

V usage is TRBV5-1 and J usage is TRBJ2-7; D is unclear. The CDR3 spans 14 residues. Germline CDR1 reads SGHRS; CDR2 reads YFSETQ. V was trimmed by 2 bases and J by 1 base, leaving 10 bases between them. DNA of the CDR3: TGCGCCAGCAGCTTACAAGCTTTGTCCTACGAGCAGTACTTC. Protein: CASSLQALSYEQYF.

This clonotype came up many times. The chain employs TRBV19 and TRBJ2-5, with 9 nucleotides matching TRBD1. The CDR3 is 14 amino acids. V gave up 6 bases and J gave up 3 bases; unmatched junction bases: 5. The germline CDR1 and CDR2 sequences are LNHDA and SQIVND (reference sequence). The CDR3 reads CASSPGDREETQYF. CDR3 DNA: TGTGCCAGTAGCCCCGGGGACAGGGAAGAGACCCAGTACTTC.

The rearrangement uses TRBV12-3 or TRBV12-4 and TRBJ1-2; a weak D match, TRBD1 (5 bases). The CDR3 is 15 residues long. The V and J ends lost 0 bases and 5 bases respectively, with 13 bases between them. CDR3 nucleotide sequence: TGTGCCAGCAGTTTAGCCGGGCAGGGCACTTATGGCTACACCTTC. Amino acid sequence: CASSLAGQGTYGYTF.

This clonotype was seen ten or more times. The chain employs TRBV20-1 and TRBJ2-2, with 9 positions matching TRBD1. J gave up 1 base and V 4 bases, and 1 base lay outside the gene matches. Per the germline V gene, CDR1 is DFQATT and CDR2 is SNEGSKA (reference sequence). This CDR3 contains 14 residues. CDR3 bases: TGCAGTGCTATGACAGGGGGGAACACCGGGGAGCTGTTTTTT. Translated: CSAMTGGNTGELFF.

This clonotype was detected a few times. The CDR3 nucleotides are TGTGCCAGCAGCTTGGGGGGGGCGGCTAGCGGTATCTACGAGCAGTACTTC. Its protein is CASSLGGAASGIYEQYF. V is TRBV5-4 and J is TRBJ2-7; perhaps TRBD2 as D (7 bases). Per germline, CDR1 SGHNT and CDR2 YYREEE (reference sequence). CDR3 length: 17 residues. Between the trimmed V and J ends, which lost 0 bases and 3 bases, there was a span of 19 bases.

This clonotype appeared a few times. The V and J genes are TRBV20-1 and TRBJ1-4; D is perhaps TRBD1 (5 bases). The V end lost 6 bases, the J end lost 6 bases, and 17 bases lay between the germline ends. The CDR3 consists of 14 residues. Germline CDR1 reads DFQATT; CDR2 reads SNEGSKA (reference sequence). CDR3 region: CSAAGGGVDEKLFF. In nucleotides, the CDR3 is TGCAGTGCCGCTGGGGGGGGTGTTGATGAAAAACTGTTTTTT.

This clonotype was seen a handful of times. The rearrangement uses TRBV5-4 and TRBJ1-2; D is uncertain. Trimming removed 0 bases at V and 4 bases at J, with 7 bases between. The CDR3 is made up of 13 amino acids. CDR1 SGHNT and CDR2 YYREEE come from the germline V gene (reference sequence). The CDR3 DNA sequence: TGTGCCAGCAGCTTGGAGGAAGTCTATGGCTACACCTTC. Amino acid sequence: CASSLEEVYGYTF.

The chain is built from TRBV5-4 and TRBJ2-1; 7 bases agree with TRBD2. The CDR3 covers 17 residues. Germline CDR1 reads SGHNT; CDR2 reads YYREEE (reference sequence). The junction had 7 bases not matched to a gene; V was cut back by 0 bases and J by 1 base. DNA for the CDR3: TGTGCCAGCAGCTTGGAGGGCGGGAGAGTTTCCTACAATGAGCAGTTCTTC. Residues: CASSLEGGRVSYNEQFF. Variable domain in full (rest from reference TRBV5-4 and TRBJ2-1): ETGVTQSPTHLIKTRGQQVTLRCSSQSGHNTVSWYQQALGQGPQFIFQYYREEENGRGNFPPRFSGLQFPNYSSELNVNALELDDSALYLCASSLEGGRVSYNEQFFGPGTRLTVL.

This clonotype was counted ten times or more. This chain joins TRBV7-9 and TRBJ2-7, with a tentative D call TRBD2 (7 bases). V lost 11 bases and J lost 0, with 17 bases in between. This CDR3 has 14 residues. Germline CDR1 reads SEHNR; CDR2 reads FQNEAQ (reference sequence). For the CDR3, the DNA is TGTGCCTCGCGCGGGGGCGGGAGCTCCTACGAGCAGTACTTC. Its protein is CASRGGGSSYEQYF.

This clonotype was recorded at least ten times. The DNA for the CDR3 is TGCAGTGCTAGAGATGGGCAGGGACTAGCGGGATTTAGTACGCAGTATTTT. Protein product: CSARDGQGLAGFSTQYF. V gene TRBV20-1 combines with J gene TRBJ2-3; 13 positions agree with TRBD2. Germline-derived CDR1 and CDR2 are DFQATT and SNEGSKA (reference sequence). The CDR3 contains 17 residues. V lost 0 bases and J lost 8; bases outside the gene matches: 11.

There are many counts of this clonotype. This chain joins TRBV6-1 and TRBJ1-6; D gene uncertain. Looked up from germline, CDR1 is MNHNS and CDR2 is SASEGT. The CDR3 covers 15 residues. Between the trimmed V and J ends, which lost 2 bases and 10 bases, there was a span of 15 bases. The CDR3: CASSERTDPLSPLHF. DNA for the CDR3: TGTGCCAGCAGTGAAAGGACGGATCCTTTGTCACCCCTCCACTTT.

The chain recombines TRBV3-1 with TRBJ2-6, with a possible D match to TRBD1 (5 bases). V lost 2 bases and J 0 bases, leaving 20 bases between the germline ends. Per germline, CDR1 LGHDT and CDR2 YNNKEL (reference sequence). The CDR3 has 20 amino acids. In DNA, the CDR3 is TGTGCCAGCAGCCAATTCCCGTTTACAGGCGATGTCTCTGGGGCCAACGTCCTGACTTTC. Amino acid sequence: CASSQFPFTGDVSGANVLTF. The full variable domain, with the rest looked up from reference TRBV3-1 and TRBJ2-6, is DTAVSQTPKYLVTQMGNDKSIKCEQNLGHDTMYWYKQDSKKFLKIMFSYNNKELIINETVPNRFSPKSPDKAHLNLHINSLELGDSAVYFCASSQFPFTGDVSGANVLTFGAGSRLTVL.

This clonotype has ten or more counts. The V call is TRBV9, the J call TRBJ2-7; TRBD2 matches 7 bases. This CDR3 is built from 18 residues. The junction had 15 bases not matched to a gene; V was cut back by 0 bases and J by 3 bases. The germline CDR1 and CDR2 sequences are SGDLS and YYNGEE. The CDR3 region has the DNA TGTGCCAGCAGCGTAGAAGATAGCGGGTGGGCCTGGAGCTACGAGCAGTACTTC. It codes for CASSVEDSGWAWSYEQYF. Drawing the rest from reference TRBV9 and TRBJ2-7, the complete variable domain is DSGVTQTPKHLITATGQRVTLRCSPRSGDLSVYWYQQSLDQGLQFLIQYYNGEERAKGNILERFSAQQFPDLHSELNLSSLELGDSALYFCASSVEDSGWAWSYEQYFGPGTRLTVT.